This TCR beta chain was captured by sequencing in a study of cytomegalovirus exposure and HLA in healthy donors. In germline, CDR1 is SGHVS, CDR2 FQNEAQ. The CDR3 consists of 12 residues. With 5 bases removed from V and 9 bases from J, the gap between germline ends came to 10 bases. PCR primers comprised 60 Vbeta and 13 Jbeta primers. Some clones are missing from TCRdb's copy, which holds only in-frame ones; the method was immunoSEQ multiplex PCR. The sample holds about 120,000 clones; approximately 78% are singletons and the top ten take approximately 11%. V usage is TRBV7-8 and J usage is TRBJ2-2, with D perhaps TRBD2 (7 bases). The specimen was PBMCs. The sequence came from a young man in good health and CMV-seropositive. DNA of the CDR3: TGTGCCAGCAGCGGGGGGGGCCGGGAGCTGTTTTTT. Residues: CASSGGGRELFF.